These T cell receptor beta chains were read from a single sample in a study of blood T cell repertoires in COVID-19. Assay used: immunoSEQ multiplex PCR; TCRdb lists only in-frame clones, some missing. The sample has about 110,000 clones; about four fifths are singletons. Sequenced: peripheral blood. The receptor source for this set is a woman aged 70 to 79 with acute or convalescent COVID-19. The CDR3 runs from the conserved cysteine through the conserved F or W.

CDR3aa: CASSLGDTSNTEAFF
v_gene: TRBV5-1
j_gene: TRBJ1-1

CDR3aa: CASSFRNTEAFF
v_gene: TRBV5-1
j_gene: TRBJ1-1

CDR3aa: CSAGQGRGTEAFF
v_gene: TRBV29-1
j_gene: TRBJ1-1

CDR3aa: CASSIEGHYNEQFF
v_gene: TRBV19
j_gene: TRBJ2-1

CDR3aa: CASSQGGEQFF
v_gene: TRBV19
j_gene: TRBJ2-1

CDR3aa: CASSLPGTRRAGELFF
v_gene: TRBV28
j_gene: TRBJ2-2

CDR3aa: CASSQERSRGYTEAFF
v_gene: TRBV3-1/TRBV3-2
j_gene: TRBJ1-1

CDR3aa: CASGYTGRGDEQFF
v_gene: TRBV7-9
j_gene: TRBJ2-1

CDR3aa: CASSWTASGNTIYF
v_gene: TRBV28
j_gene: TRBJ1-3

CDR3aa: CASKSGVYDEQFF
v_gene: TRBV7-2
j_gene: TRBJ2-1

CDR3aa: CASSIRTGGGRYNSPLHF
v_gene: TRBV28
j_gene: TRBJ1-6

CDR3aa: CSASATSGGMTYNEQFF
v_gene: TRBV20-1
j_gene: TRBJ2-1

CDR3aa: CASSPPGSSYNEQFF
v_gene: TRBV18
j_gene: TRBJ2-1